The clone carrying this T cell receptor (beta chain) was seen a few times. Memory T cells were CD45RO+, naive were CD45RA+, sorted by FACS. This entry comes from a study of regulatory dendritic cells for organ transplantation. Germline lookup yields CDR1 SNHLY and CDR2 FYNNEI. V was shortened by 4 bases and J by 5 bases, with 12 bases between the two germline ends. This CDR3 spans 14 amino acids. Measured with immunoSEQ multiplex PCR; TCRdb has only the in-frame clones, and not every one. Of 25,000 to 30,000 clones in the sample, approximately 77% were seen once. The clonotype originates from a human donor in good health. Sequenced sample: naive CD8+ T cells from blood. Subset here: CD45RA+ naive T cells. The V call is TRBV2, the J call TRBJ2-1; TRBD2 might be the D (5 bases). Here the CDR3 reads CASSGGRGNNEQFF. As DNA, the CDR3 is TGTGCCAGCAGTGGAGGACGGGGAAACAATGAGCAGTTCTTC.